The next 6 T cell receptor beta chains were all read from a single sample in a study of T-cell reconstitution after alpha-beta-depleted transplantation in children. Unique molecular identifiers were used in preparing the TCRbeta library. TCRdb analysed the PCR reads with MiXCR anew, one entry per CDR3 protein. In the table there are about 190,000 distinct CDR3 sequences, around 7% of which are singletons. The sample consisted of PBMCs from the stem cell graft donor, taken from the stem cell graft. The origin of the receptors is a human donor who donated a stem cell graft to a child with Wiskott-Aldrich syndrome.

In its sample, this clonotype was seen many times. The chain is built from TRBV28 and TRBJ2-3; maybe TRBD1 (6 bases). CDR1 is MDHEN, CDR2 SYDVKM, per germline. This CDR3 has 13 residues. The V and J ends lost 6 bases and 4 bases respectively, with 11 bases between them. The DNA for the CDR3 is TGTGCCAGCAGATCTACAGGGTCAGATACGCAGTATTTT. It translates to CASRSTGSDTQYF. The variable domain in full, completed from reference TRBV28 and TRBJ2-3, reads DVKVTQSSRYLVKRTGEKVFLECVQDMDHENMFWYRQDPGLGLRLIYFSYDVKMKEKGDIPEGYSVSREKKERFSLILESASTNQTSMYLCASRSTGSDTQYFGPGTRLTVL.

This clonotype showed up many times. The rearrangement uses TRBV12-3 or TRBV12-4 and TRBJ2-1, with D perhaps matching TRBD1 or TRBD2 (5 bases each). V was clipped by 6 bases and J by 3 bases, with 18 bases between them. The CDR3 has 16 amino acids. This chain's CDR3 is CASSSGPTNFYNEQFF. DNA of the CDR3: TGTGCCAGCAGCTCGGGACCCACCAACTTCTACAATGAGCAGTTCTTC.

The table lists this clonotype with many counts. This sequence joins TRBV6-1 and TRBJ1-2, with TRBD1 identical over 8 bases. V shed 5 bases and J 6 bases; nucleotides not matched to a gene: 8. Germline values: CDR1 MNHNS, CDR2 SASEGT. This CDR3 spans 14 amino acids. The CDR3 reads CASSPRTGLDGYTF. The CDR3 nucleotides are TGTGCCAGCAGTCCAAGGACAGGGTTAGATGGCTACACCTTC.

This clonotype appeared many times. CDR3 sequence reads: CSVRTGANYGYTF. The CDR3 DNA sequence: TGCAGCGTACGGACAGGGGCTAACTATGGCTACACCTTC. This chain connects TRBV29-1 to TRBJ1-2; the match to TRBD1 covers 9 bases. The CDR3 extends over 13 amino acids. J gave up 0 bases and V 6 bases, and 2 bases lay outside the gene matches. CDR1 and CDR2 (germline): SQVTM, ANQGSEA.

The rearrangement links TRBV20-1 to TRBJ2-1, with 10 bases matching TRBD2. The germline V gene encodes CDR1 DFQATT and CDR2 SNEGSKA (reference sequence). The CDR3 has 16 residues. CDR3 protein: CSAPAHLAGVTNEQFF. The CDR3 nucleotides read TGCAGCGCCCCGGCTCATCTAGCGGGAGTTACCAATGAGCAGTTCTTC.

This clonotype was seen many times. The rearrangement uses TRBV11-2 and TRBJ2-7, with a possible D match to TRBD1 (6 bases). The CDR3 loop spans 12 amino acids. V was shortened by 5 bases and J by 3 bases, with 8 bases between the two germline ends. Germline loops: CDR1 SGHAT, CDR2 FQNNGV. CDR3 in DNA: TGTGCCAGCAGCGGGGGCGACTACGAGCAGTACTTC. Translating gives CASSGGDYEQYF.